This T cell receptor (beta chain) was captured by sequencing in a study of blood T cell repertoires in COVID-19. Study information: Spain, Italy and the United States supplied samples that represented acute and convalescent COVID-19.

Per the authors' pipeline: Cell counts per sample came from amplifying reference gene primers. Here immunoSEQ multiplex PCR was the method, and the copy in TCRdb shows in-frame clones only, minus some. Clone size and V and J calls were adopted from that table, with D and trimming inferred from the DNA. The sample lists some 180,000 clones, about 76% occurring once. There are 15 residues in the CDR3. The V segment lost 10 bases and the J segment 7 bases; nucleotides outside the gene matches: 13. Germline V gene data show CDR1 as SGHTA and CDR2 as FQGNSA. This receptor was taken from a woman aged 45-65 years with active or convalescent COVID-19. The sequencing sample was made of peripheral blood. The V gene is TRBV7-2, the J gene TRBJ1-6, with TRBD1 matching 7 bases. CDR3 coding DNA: TGTGCCAAAAAGACAGGGCCCGGGGAGAATTCACCCCTCCACTTT. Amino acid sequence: CAKKTGPGENSPLHF.